One sample yielded the 31 T cell receptor beta chains listed below, sequenced in a study of T cell clones after liver transplantation. Profiling relied on immunoSEQ multiplex PCR, and the TCRdb table lists in-frame clones only, not all of them. This table holds 65,000 to 80,000 clones, under 90% found once. The sample here was CD4+ T cells from blood, taken before liver transplant. The receptors originated from a human donor who received a liver transplant.

V is TRBV5-1 and J is TRBJ2-2, with D tentatively TRBD1 or TRBD2 (5 bases each). Germline-derived CDR1 and CDR2 are SGHRS and YFSETQ. V lost 2 bases and J lost 3, with 8 bases in between. This CDR3 is built from 14 residues. As DNA, the CDR3 is TGCGCCAGCAGCTTCGGGACCCACACCGGGGAGCTGTTTTTT. Protein sequence: CASSFGTHTGELFF.

J is TRBJ2-7 and V is TRBV7-2; a weak D match, TRBD2 (7 bases). From germline, CDR1 is SGHTA and CDR2 FQGNSA. CDR3 size: 15 residues. Trimming removed 1 base from V and 6 bases from J, with 16 bases in between. The CDR3 nucleotides are TGTGCCAGCAGCTTAGACCCGCAGAGGGGGGGCGAGCAGTACTTC. Translation: CASSLDPQRGGEQYF.

This clone has just a few counts. V gene TRBV5-6 combines with J gene TRBJ1-5; no clear D. Trimming pared 2 bases from V and 0 bases from J, leaving 6 bases between. From germline, CDR1 is SGHDT and CDR2 YYEEEE. The CDR3 runs to 14 residues. The CDR3 is CASSFGFSNQPQHF. The CDR3 DNA reads TGTGCCAGCAGCTTCGGGTTTAGCAATCAGCCCCAGCATTTT.

The chain links TRBV5-6 to TRBJ2-7; the D gene is possibly TRBD1 (6 bases). Trimming took off 4 bases at V and 6 bases at J, with 20 bases between the two ends. Germline loops: CDR1 SGHDT, CDR2 YYEEEE. The CDR3 is made up of 15 amino acids. CDR3 nucleotides: TGTGCCAGCAGCCTATGGGGGCCCGAAGTTATCGAGCAGTACTTC. It yields the protein CASSLWGPEVIEQYF.

The CDR3 spells CASSYRGQGRSVNEKLFF. The CDR3 bases are TGTGCCAGCTCTTACCGGGGACAGGGGAGATCCGTTAATGAAAAACTGTTTTTT. V gene TRBV18 combines with J gene TRBJ1-4, with 10 bases aligning to TRBD1. V trimming: 6 bases; J trimming: 4 bases; junction bases outside the gene matches: 14. The germline V gene has CDR1 KGHSH and CDR2 LQKENI. The CDR3 covers 18 residues.

The chain joins TRBV18 to TRBJ2-5; no definite D call. V gave up 5 bases and J gave up 1 base, with 8 bases separating them. Per germline, CDR1 KGHSH and CDR2 LQKENI. There are 13 residues in the CDR3. CDR3 in DNA: TGTGCCAGCTCATCCCGGCCCCAAGAGACCCAGTACTTC. Protein product: CASSSRPQETQYF.

This sequence joins TRBV28 and TRBJ1-2; 9 bases align to TRBD1. CDR3 length: 16 residues. Trimming took 6 bases from V and 7 from J; bases not matched to a gene: 15. In germline, CDR1 is MDHEN, CDR2 SYDVKM. In nucleotides, the CDR3 is TGTGCCAGCAGCCCGAATACCGGGACAGGGCGAGGTGGCTACACCTTC. Protein product: CASSPNTGTGRGGYTF.

This rearrangement joins TRBV5-1 to TRBJ2-7; the D gene is possibly TRBD1 (5 bases). V was trimmed by 5 bases and J by 0 bases, leaving 15 bases between them. Germline CDR1 is SGHRS and CDR2 is YFSETQ. CDR3 size: 15 residues. CDR3 residues: CASRPARDSSYEQYF. The CDR3, as DNA: TGCGCCAGCAGACCCGCCAGGGATAGCTCCTACGAGCAGTACTTC. The full variable domain, with the rest looked up from reference TRBV5-1 and TRBJ2-7, is KAGVTQTPRYLIKTRGQQVTLSCSPISGHRSVSWYQQTPGQGLQFLFEYFSETQRNKGNFPGRFSGRQFSNSRSEMNVSTLELGDSALYLCASRPARDSSYEQYFGPGTRLTVT.

The rearrangement uses TRBV29-1 and TRBJ1-2; tentative D call: TRBD1 (5 bases). Trimming removed 2 bases from V and 8 bases from J, with 15 bases in between. From germline, CDR1 is SQVTM and CDR2 ANQGSEA. The CDR3 extends over 13 amino acids. This CDR3 reads CSVEQGLRGGYTF. CDR3 DNA: TGCAGCGTTGAACAGGGACTCCGAGGCGGCTACACCTTC.

This chain joins TRBV19 and TRBJ2-1; D remains unclear. V lost 8 bases to trimming and J lost 0 bases, with 8 bases between them. CDR3 length: 13 amino acids. CDR1 and CDR2 from the germline V gene are LNHDA and SQIVND (reference sequence). In nucleotides, the CDR3 is TGTGCCAGTTCCCTGGACTCCTACAATGAGCAGTTCTTC. This encodes CASSLDSYNEQFF.

The rearrangement uses TRBV5-6 and TRBJ2-7, with D hard to call. V dropped 4 bases and J dropped 3 bases, with 11 bases sitting between them. This CDR3 has 13 residues. Looked up from germline, CDR1 is SGHDT and CDR2 is YYEEEE. The CDR3 DNA sequence: TGTGCCAGCAGCCTTAATGGGTACTACGAGCAGTACTTC. It yields the protein CASSLNGYYEQYF.

The rearrangement joins TRBV9 to TRBJ2-2; D not resolved. V was trimmed by 0 bases and J by 6 bases, leaving 9 bases between them. CDR3 size: 14 residues. Germline V gene lookup returns CDR1 SGDLS and CDR2 YYNGEE. Here the CDR3 reads CASSVVGSPGELFF. CDR3 coding DNA: TGTGCCAGCAGCGTAGTAGGAAGTCCCGGGGAGCTGTTTTTT.

Here the CDR3 reads CASSPNGQGGYTF. In DNA form, the CDR3 reads TGTGCCAGCAGCCCAAACGGCCAGGGAGGCTACACCTTC. V usage is TRBV7-2 and J usage is TRBJ1-2; D may be TRBD1 (5 bases). The V and J ends lost 5 bases and 8 bases respectively, with 15 bases between them. CDR3 length: 13 residues. CDR1 is SGHTA, CDR2 FQGNSA, per germline.

The V and J genes are TRBV9 and TRBJ2-3, with TRBD1 identical over 8 bases. The CDR3 is 15 amino acids. Unmatched junction bases numbered 3, after V lost 3 bases and J lost 0 bases. Germline values: CDR1 SGDLS, CDR2 YYNGEE. CDR3 in DNA: TGTGCCAGCAGCGCCGGGACAGGTAGCACAGATACGCAGTATTTT. Translating it yields CASSAGTGSTDTQYF.

This chain uses TRBV28 with TRBJ1-1; D is ambiguous. This CDR3 is built from 13 residues. The V end was cut by 3 bases, the J end by 0 bases, with 5 bases between. Germline loops: CDR1 MDHEN, CDR2 SYDVKM. CDR3 protein: CASSFVLNTEAFF. The CDR3 nucleotides read TGTGCCAGCAGTTTCGTCTTGAACACTGAAGCTTTCTTT.

V is TRBV5-4 and J is TRBJ2-7; no clear D. Germline CDR1 is SGHNT and CDR2 is YYREEE (reference sequence). This CDR3 has 13 amino acids. V was clipped by 4 bases and J by 3 bases, with 11 bases between them. CDR3 in DNA: TGTGCCAGCAGCACACCGGACCGCTACGAGCAGTACTTC. Amino acid sequence: CASSTPDRYEQYF.

The chain uses TRBV5-6 and TRBJ2-3; possibly TRBD1 for D (6 bases). V shed 2 bases and J shed 10 bases, with 8 bases lying between them. Germline lookup yields CDR1 SGHDT and CDR2 YYEEEE. The CDR3 has 11 residues. The CDR3 loop reads CASSFAGAQYF. CDR3 nucleotide sequence: TGTGCCAGCAGCTTTGCAGGGGCGCAGTATTTT.

In this sample, this clone turned up once. The V call is TRBV28, the J call TRBJ1-5; D possibly corresponds to TRBD1 (5 bases). CDR3 length: 13 amino acids. Germline CDR1 and CDR2: MDHEN and SYDVKM. Trimming shortened V by 11 bases and J by 3 bases, and 14 bases separated the two germline ends. In nucleotides, the CDR3 is TGTGCCGCCCGCCGACAGACCAATCAGCCCCAGCATTTT. Protein product: CAARRQTNQPQHF.

The chain has TRBV18 and TRBJ2-5; D not certain. V shed 0 bases and J shed 4 bases, with 9 bases lying between them. The length of the CDR3 is 14 residues. Germline V lookup: CDR1 KGHSH, CDR2 LQKENI. CDR3 coding DNA: TGTGCCAGCTCACCACCGGAAGAGCGAGAGACCCAGTACTTC. This sequence encodes CASSPPEERETQYF.

V usage is TRBV10-1 and J usage is TRBJ1-1; TRBD1 is a possible D gene (6 bases). This CDR3 has 17 residues. Trimming removed 1 base from V and 1 base from J, with 16 bases in between. Germline values: CDR1 WNHNN, CDR2 SYGVQD (reference sequence). CDR3 in amino acids: CASSELPPGETNTEAFF. In nucleotides, the CDR3 is TGCGCCAGCAGTGAGTTACCCCCAGGGGAGACGAACACTGAAGCTTTCTTT.

The gene calls are TRBV7-3 and TRBJ2-2; 7 bases line up with TRBD1. The junction had 5 bases not matched to a gene; V was cut back by 6 bases and J by 1 base. Per the germline V gene, CDR1 is SGHTA and CDR2 is FQGTGA. This CDR3 has 15 amino acids. The CDR3 nucleotides read TGTGCCAGCAGATCGGGACAGAGGAACACCGGGGAGCTGTTTTTT. Encoded protein: CASRSGQRNTGELFF.

The rearrangement joins TRBV6-4 to TRBJ1-2; D ambiguous. Trimming left V 5 bases short and J 0 bases short, with 13 bases between. The CDR3 has 15 amino acids. Germline V gives CDR1 MRHNA, CDR2 SNTAGT. The DNA of the CDR3 is TGTGCCAGCAGTCGGACGATAAACGCTAACTATGGCTACACCTTC. The encoded protein is CASSRTINANYGYTF.

This chain links TRBV5-6 with TRBJ2-2, with 9 bases lining up with TRBD2. CDR3 length equals 15 residues. CDR1 is SGHDT and CDR2 is YYEEEE in the germline V gene. Germline trimming cut 4 bases from V and 1 base from J; bases unmatched to any gene: 2. The CDR3 sequence: CASSISGRNTGELFF. The CDR3 nucleotides read TGTGCCAGCAGCATTAGCGGGAGGAACACCGGGGAGCTGTTTTTT.

The rearrangement links TRBV6-4 to TRBJ2-3; 8 bases map to TRBD2. Per germline, CDR1 MRHNA and CDR2 SNTAGT. V dropped 6 bases and J dropped 6; count of bases not matched to a gene: 11. The CDR3 is 15 residues long. Written as DNA, the CDR3 is TGTGCCAGCAGCCCACAGAGCGGGAGCGGTGATACGCAGTATTTT. Translation gives CASSPQSGSGDTQYF.

The chain carries TRBV28 and TRBJ1-1; tentatively, D is TRBD1 (5 bases). The CDR3 extends over 14 amino acids. Germline CDR1 and CDR2: MDHEN and SYDVKM. The germline V and J ends were trimmed by 3 bases and 5 bases, with 13 bases remaining between them. The CDR3 here is CASSFGIGATEAFF. DNA of the CDR3: TGTGCCAGCAGTTTTGGAATTGGGGCAACTGAAGCTTTCTTT. Full variable domain (outside the CDR3, taken from reference TRBV28 and TRBJ1-1): DVKVTQSSRYLVKRTGEKVFLECVQDMDHENMFWYRQDPGLGLRLIYFSYDVKMKEKGDIPEGYSVSREKKERFSLILESASTNQTSMYLCASSFGIGATEAFFGQGTRLTVV.

The chain employs TRBV5-1 and TRBJ2-3, with 10 bases identical to TRBD1. CDR3 length equals 17 residues. Trimming cost V 4 bases and J 1 base; bases outside gene matches: 9. Germline loops: CDR1 SGHRS, CDR2 YFSETQ. The CDR3 spells CASSLKATGGGTDTQYF. CDR3 bases: TGCGCCAGCAGCCTTAAGGCGACAGGGGGCGGCACAGATACGCAGTATTTT.

This rearrangement joins TRBV7-9 to TRBJ1-4; D is undetermined. The CDR3 is 11 amino acids. Trimming pared 1 base from V and 8 bases from J, leaving 2 bases between. Germline V gene data show CDR1 as SEHNR and CDR2 as FQNEAQ (reference sequence). As DNA, the CDR3 is TGTGCCAGCAGCTTAGTAGAAAAACTGTTTTTT. Translating it yields CASSLVEKLFF.

In its sample, this clone was seen once. The chain uses TRBV2 and TRBJ1-4; no firm D call. Germline lookup yields CDR1 SNHLY and CDR2 FYNNEI. The germline V and J ends were trimmed by 7 bases and 8 bases, with 20 bases remaining between them. The CDR3 contains 15 residues. CDR3 amino acids: CASTLTYSGNEKLFF. DNA of the CDR3: TGTGCCAGCACCTTAACTTACTCGGGAAACGAAAAACTGTTTTTT. The full variable domain, in which reference TRBV2 and TRBJ1-4 provide the parts outside the CDR3, is EPEVTQTPSHQVTQMGQEVILRCVPISNHLYFYWYRQILGQKVEFLVSFYNNEISEKSEIFDDQFSVERPDGSNFTLKIRSTKLEDSAMYFCASTLTYSGNEKLFFGSGTQLSVL.

This sequence joins TRBV9 and TRBJ2-5; TRBD2 is a possible D gene (6 bases). CDR1 is SGDLS, CDR2 YYNGEE, per germline. The V end was cut by 4 bases, the J end by 1 base, with 14 bases between. The CDR3 contains 15 residues. For the CDR3, the DNA is TGTGCCAGCAGCCTAGAAGGAGGGGTCCAAGAGACCCAGTACTTC. Translated: CASSLEGGVQETQYF.

This chain joins TRBV30 and TRBJ1-2; D gene unclear. This CDR3 has 16 amino acids. V dropped 0 bases and J dropped 3 bases, with 17 bases sitting between them. The germline V gene encodes CDR1 GTSNPN and CDR2 SVGIG (reference sequence). CDR3 in DNA: TGTGCCTGGAGTGTGGGCGGGGTCTCTTGGGACTATGGCTACACCTTC. Translating gives CAWSVGGVSWDYGYTF. Full variable domain (rest looked up from reference TRBV30 and TRBJ1-2): SQTIHQWPATLVQPVGSPLSLECTVEGTSNPNLYWYRQAAGRGLQLLFYSVGIGQISSEVPQNLSASRPQDRQFILSSKKLLLSDSGFYLCAWSVGGVSWDYGYTFGSGTRLTVV.

The genes are TRBV5-6 and TRBJ2-4, with a possible D match to TRBD1 (6 bases). The CDR3 loop spans 19 amino acids. The V gene's germline CDR1 is SGHDT and CDR2 YYEEEE. Trimming shortened V by 4 bases and J by 0 bases, and 23 bases separated the two germline ends. In nucleotides, the CDR3 is TGTGCCAGCAGCCCATCGGTTTCTCCGGGACAACTAGCCAAAAACATTCAGTACTTC. Translation gives CASSPSVSPGQLAKNIQYF.